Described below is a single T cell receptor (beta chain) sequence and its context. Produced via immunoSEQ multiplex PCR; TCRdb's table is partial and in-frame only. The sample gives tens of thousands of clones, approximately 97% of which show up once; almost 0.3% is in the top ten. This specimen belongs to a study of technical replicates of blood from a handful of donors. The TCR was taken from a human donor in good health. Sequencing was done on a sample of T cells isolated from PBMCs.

The CDR3 DNA is TGCAGCGTGGACAGGGATGTCTACAATGAGCAGTTCTTC. Amino acids: CSVDRDVYNEQFF. The chain recombines TRBV29-1 with TRBJ2-1; 8 bases fit TRBD1. V dropped 6 bases and J dropped 3; count of bases not matched to a gene: 4. This CDR3 has 13 amino acids. CDR1 SQVTM and CDR2 ANQGSEA come from the germline V gene.